These T cell receptor beta chains were read from a single sample in a study of blood T cell repertoires in COVID-19. Generated by immunoSEQ multiplex PCR, the TCRdb table keeps only in-frame clones and is missing some. This table has around 84,000 clones, around four fifths appearing once. The source material was peripheral blood. The receptors derive from a man older than 75 with active or convalescent COVID-19. Each CDR3 is given with its conserved first and last residue. D genes are given only for firm matches. Expanded clones get a size class; other rows say once, few or many, or leave the size out.

j_gene,abundance,d_gene,v_gene,CDR3nt,CDR3aa
TRBJ2-5,.,TRBD2,TRBV4-1,TGCGCCAGCAGCCAATCCTATAGCGGGAGTCGATTTTGGTCGCTCCAAGAGACCCAGTACTTC,CASSQSYSGSRFWSLQETQYF
TRBJ1-3,.,.,TRBV19,TGTGCCAGTAGTAGGCGGCAGGGTGGTGGAAACACCATATATTTT,CASSRRQGGGNTIYF
TRBJ2-1,once,.,TRBV10-2,TGCGCCAGCAGTGAGCAGCGGGCCCCCTACAATGAGCAGTTCTTC,CASSEQRAPYNEQFF
TRBJ1-2,.,TRBD1,TRBV7-6,TGTGCCAGCAGCTTAAGACAGGGGGAAGATGGCTACACCTTC,CASSLRQGEDGYTF
TRBJ2-2,.,TRBD2,TRBV5-1,TGCGCCAGCAGGGGAGCGGGAGGGAGCACCGGGGAGCTGTTTTTT,CASRGAGGSTGELFF
TRBJ2-2,.,.,TRBV7-3,TGTGCCAGCAGCTACGACAGGAGCTACACCGGGGAGCTGTTTTTT,CASSYDRSYTGELFF
TRBJ1-1,.,.,TRBV28,TGTGCCAGCAGTTTTGCAGGGTACCCTGAAGCTTTCTTT,CASSFAGYPEAFF
TRBJ1-5,once,.,TRBV18,TGTGCCAGCTCGCGTACAGGGAGCCCCAATCAGCCCCAGCATTTT,CASSRTGSPNQPQHF
TRBJ1-2,few,TRBD1,TRBV28,TGTGCCAGCAGACCTCATCAGGGGGCATGGGGCTATGGCTACACCTTC,CASRPHQGAWGYGYTF
TRBJ1-4,few,.,TRBV30,TGTGCCACCTCAGGGGCAACTAATGAAAAACTGTTTTTT,CATSGATNEKLFF
TRBJ2-2,.,.,TRBV12-3/TRBV12-4,TGTGCCAGCAGTTGGGCTACGACCGGGGAGCTGTTTTTT,CASSWATTGELFF
TRBJ1-2,.,TRBD1,TRBV6-5,TGTGCCAGCAGTACCCCGGGACAGGGTTCTGGCTACACCTTC,CASSTPGQGSGYTF
TRBJ1-1,.,TRBD1,TRBV7-2,TGTGCCAGCAGCTGGGGACAGGGGACTGAAGCTTTCTTT,CASSWGQGTEAFF
TRBJ2-2,.,TRBD2,TRBV7-8,TGTGCCAGCAGCTTAGCCCGGAGGCGGACTAGCGGGGAGAACACCGGGGAGCTGTTTTTT,CASSLARRRTSGENTGELFF
TRBJ2-5,.,.,TRBV7-6,TGTGCCAGCAGCTTAAATCAGCTTGGGGCGGCCCAGTACTTC,CASSLNQLGAAQYF
TRBJ1-1,.,.,TRBV6-2/TRBV6-3,TGTGCCAGCAGTTATTCAGGATCGGGGACTGAAGCTTTCTTT,CASSYSGSGTEAFF
TRBJ1-5,.,.,TRBV18,TGTGCCAGCTCACCAGAGGAAAGTAGCAATCAGCCCCAGCATTTT,CASSPEESSNQPQHF
TRBJ2-1,.,.,TRBV7-8,TGTGCCACCGGGAAGAGGCAGTTCTTC,CATGKRQFF
TRBJ2-3,.,.,TRBV5-4,TGTGCCAGCACCTCAGGGTCTTTTAGCACAGATACGCAGTATTTT,CASTSGSFSTDTQYF
TRBJ1-4,.,.,TRBV5-1,TGCGCCAGCAGCCCGGCCCTAGGGATAGCGGCTAATGAAAAACTGTTTTTT,CASSPALGIAANEKLFF
TRBJ1-1,.,.,TRBV28,TGTGCCAGCAGCGACAGGTGGACTGAAGCTTTCTTT,CASSDRWTEAFF
TRBJ2-1,.,.,TRBV11-2,TGTGCCAGCAGCTTAGATCTAACAAGGGGCTCCTACAATGAGCAGTTCTTC,CASSLDLTRGSYNEQFF
TRBJ1-1,few,.,TRBV7-2,TGTGCCAGCAGCTTAAACAGGGCGGACACTGAAGCTTTCTTT,CASSLNRADTEAFF
TRBJ2-1,once,.,TRBV18,TGTGCCAGCTCACCGGGGACAACAGATGAGCAGTTCTTC,CASSPGTTDEQFF
TRBJ2-7,.,TRBD2,TRBV28,TGTGCCAGCAGTACTACATGGGGGGGGTTAGCCCACGAGCAGTACTTC,CASSTTWGGLAHEQYF
TRBJ2-1,.,.,TRBV10-2,TGCGCCAGCAGTGAGGGAGCGGGCTCCTCCTACAATGAGCAGTTCTTC,CASSEGAGSSYNEQFF
TRBJ2-6,.,.,TRBV5-1,TGCGCCAGCAGCCGAGATACCCTCTCTGGGGCCAACGTCCTGACTTTC,CASSRDTLSGANVLTF
TRBJ1-3,.,.,TRBV15,TGTGCCACCAGCAGGGAACTGACGGGAATCTCTGGAAACACCATATATTTT,CATSRELTGISGNTIYF
TRBJ2-4,.,TRBD2,TRBV28,TGTGCCAGCAGTGCTAGCGGGGTCAAAAACATTCAGTACTTC,CASSASGVKNIQYF
TRBJ2-3,.,.,TRBV30,TGTGCCTGGAGTGAGGGACTGACCACAGATACGCAGTATTTT,CAWSEGLTTDTQYF
TRBJ2-3,.,.,TRBV9,TGTGCCAGCAGCGTAGGTCCCACGGGGACAGATACGCAGTATTTT,CASSVGPTGTDTQYF
TRBJ2-2,.,TRBD2,TRBV7-8,TGTGCCAGCAGCTTACCTAGCGGGGGGCAGGGCGGGGAGCTGTTTTTT,CASSLPSGGQGGELFF
TRBJ2-1,.,.,TRBV27,TGTGCCAGCAGCCAGGACTCCTACAATGAGCAGTTCTTC,CASSQDSYNEQFF
TRBJ2-6,.,.,TRBV9,TGTGCCAGCAGCGTACGGGACTCTGGGGCCAACGTCCTGACTTTC,CASSVRDSGANVLTF
TRBJ1-5,.,.,TRBV28,TGTGCCAGCAGTTCATCCAGGGTAACGGATCAGCCCCAGCATTTT,CASSSSRVTDQPQHF
TRBJ2-1,.,TRBD1,TRBV19,TGTGCCAGTAGTATTCGGACAGGCGGGTCCTACAATGAGCAGTTCTTC,CASSIRTGGSYNEQFF
TRBJ1-1,.,.,TRBV6-6,TGTGCCAGCAGTTATCGGAACACTGAAGCTTTCTTT,CASSYRNTEAFF
TRBJ1-6,.,.,TRBV21-1,TGTGCCAGCAGCCCGGGAGGGAGAAGCTCCTATAATTCACCCCTCCACTTT,CASSPGGRSSYNSPLHF
TRBJ1-3,.,.,TRBV12-3/TRBV12-4,TGTGCCAGCAGTTTAATTTATGGAAACACCATATATTTT,CASSLIYGNTIYF
TRBJ2-5,.,TRBD1,TRBV6-2/TRBV6-3,TGTGCCAGCAGTTACCTGACAGGGGGAACGGAGACCCAGTACTTC,CASSYLTGGTETQYF
TRBJ1-2,few,.,TRBV14,TGTGCCAGCAGCCAAGATGCCGCGGGCTATGGCTACACCTTC,CASSQDAAGYGYTF
TRBJ1-1,.,TRBD1,TRBV6-5,TGTGCCAGCAGCCTATCACAGGGGCCCACTGAAGCTTTCTTT,CASSLSQGPTEAFF
TRBJ2-3,.,.,TRBV19,TGTGCCAGTAGGAGACAGCGAGCCACAGATACGCAGTATTTT,CASRRQRATDTQYF
TRBJ2-2,few,.,TRBV3-1/TRBV3-2,TGTGCCAGCAGCCAAGGCGTCGGGGAGCTGTTTTTT,CASSQGVGELFF
TRBJ1-2,.,.,TRBV28,TGTGCCAGCAGTTTAAAAGGGGACTATGGCTACACCTTC,CASSLKGDYGYTF
TRBJ1-1,.,.,TRBV18,TGTGCCAGCTCACCAGAGCTCGTCGTTTCTGAAGCTTTCTTT,CASSPELVVSEAFF